This is a list of T cell receptor beta chains from one sample in a study of cytomegalovirus exposure and HLA in healthy donors. Some clones are missing from TCRdb's copy, which holds only in-frame ones; the method was immunoSEQ multiplex PCR. The sample lists about 120,000 clones; about 78% were seen once. Source material: PBMCs. The receptors come from a woman in her 40s in good health and CMV-seropositive. The CDR3 runs from the conserved cysteine through the conserved F or W. D genes are given only for firm matches. Only some rows state a clone size, as once, few, many or a class for expanded clones.

clone size	D gene	V gene	J gene	CDR3 DNA	CDR3 protein
NA	TRBD2	TRBV2	TRBJ2-3	TGTGCCAGCTGGTACAGCGGGGGGCTTAGCACAGATACGCAGTATTTT	CASWYSGGLSTDTQYF
NA	TRBD2	TRBV7-2	TRBJ2-7	TGTGCCAGCAGCCTAACTAGCGGGGGGGTCTACGAGCAGTACTTC	CASSLTSGGVYEQYF
NA	NA	TRBV18	TRBJ1-2	TGTGCCAGCTCACCTTTAATAAGGACAGCCAACTATGGCTACACCTTC	CASSPLIRTANYGYTF
once	TRBD1	TRBV7-2	TRBJ1-1	TGTGCCAGCAGCAGGGACAGGGCAATCACTGAAGCTTTCTTT	CASSRDRAITEAFF
few	NA	TRBV4-2	TRBJ2-7	TGTGCCAGCAGCCAAGATAGACGGGAAGAGAACGAGCAGTACTTC	CASSQDRREENEQYF
NA	NA	TRBV7-2	TRBJ2-3	TGTGCCAGCAGCTATAAGGGGGATACGCAGTATTTT	CASSYKGDTQYF
NA	TRBD1	TRBV7-9	TRBJ1-1	TGTGCCAGCAGTTCACAGGGGGCAACTGAAGCTTTCTTT	CASSSQGATEAFF
NA	TRBD1	TRBV2	TRBJ1-4	TGTGCCAGCAGTGGGAACAGGGGAACGGAAAAACTGTTTTTT	CASSGNRGTEKLFF
NA	NA	TRBV2	TRBJ1-2	TGTGCCAGCAGCGAGGACAGTACTAACTATGGCTACACCTTC	CASSEDSTNYGYTF
NA	NA	TRBV19	TRBJ1-4	TGTGCCAGTAGCGCCGGGACTCATGAAAAACTGTTTTTT	CASSAGTHEKLFF
NA	TRBD2	TRBV4-2	TRBJ2-3	TGTGCCAGCAGCCAAGGTCCAGCGGGGGGACCCGGGGATACGCAGTATTTT	CASSQGPAGGPGDTQYF
NA	TRBD2	TRBV19	TRBJ2-1	TGTGCCAGTAGTATATCGGGGGGCAATGAGCAGTTCTTC	CASSISGGNEQFF
NA	TRBD2	TRBV7-2	TRBJ2-2	TGTGCCAGCAGCTTAGGGGGTAGCGGGACCAACACCGGGGAGCTGTTTTTT	CASSLGGSGTNTGELFF
NA	TRBD1	TRBV7-9	TRBJ1-5	TGTGCCAGCAGCCCCGGGACAGTTCGCAATCAGCCCCAGCATTTT	CASSPGTVRNQPQHF
NA	TRBD1	TRBV4-1	TRBJ1-2	TGCGCCAGCAGCCAACCGACAGGGGTTAACTATGGCTACACCTTC	CASSQPTGVNYGYTF
NA	NA	TRBV6-4	TRBJ1-1	TGTGCCAGCAGTGAACAGGGCGACACTGAAGCTTTCTTT	CASSEQGDTEAFF
once	TRBD1	TRBV4-2	TRBJ1-3	TGTGCCAGCAGCCTCGGACAGGGGGCTTCTGGAAACACCATATATTTT	CASSLGQGASGNTIYF
NA	TRBD1	TRBV19	TRBJ1-2	TGTGCCAGTAGTAGAAGGGGACAGGGATTGGCCTTC	CASSRRGQGLAF
few	NA	TRBV27	TRBJ2-5	TGTGCCAGCAAGACTGGCCGAGAGACCCAGTACTTC	CASKTGRETQYF
few	TRBD1	TRBV25-1	TRBJ1-1	TGTGCCAGCAGTGATGATGGGACAGGGGGGGACACTGAAGCTTTCTTT	CASSDDGTGGDTEAFF
once	TRBD2	TRBV10-3	TRBJ2-5	TGTGCCATCAGTGAGCAACTAGCGGGGGGTGAGGAGACCCAGTACTTC	CAISEQLAGGEETQYF
NA	NA	TRBV4-3	TRBJ2-7	TGCGCCAGCAGCCAAGATGTGGCCGCAGTCGAGCAGTACTTC	CASSQDVAAVEQYF
NA	NA	TRBV18	TRBJ1-2	TGTGCCAGCTCACCAGAGGGAGGCGGTGGCTACACCTTC	CASSPEGGGGYTF
few	NA	TRBV11-2	TRBJ1-4	TGTGCCAGCAGCCCCGGACAGCGTAATGAAAAACTGTTTTTT	CASSPGQRNEKLFF
NA	TRBD1	TRBV27	TRBJ1-2	TGTGCCAGCAGTTTAGGTGGACAGGGGGCTTATGGCTACACCTTC	CASSLGGQGAYGYTF
NA	NA	TRBV29-1	TRBJ1-1	NA	CSVAPGTEF
NA	NA	TRBV27	TRBJ2-7	TGTGCCAGCAGCCCCGCCGGGGTCTCCTACGAGCAGTACTTC	CASSPAGVSYEQYF
NA	TRBD1	TRBV14	TRBJ2-7	TGTGCCAGCAGCCGAGCACAGGGGAGAGACGAGCAGTACTTC	CASSRAQGRDEQYF
NA	TRBD1	TRBV5-1	TRBJ1-4	TGCGCCAGCAGCTCGACAGGGATTAATGAAAAACTGTTTTTT	CASSSTGINEKLFF
NA	TRBD2	TRBV5-6	TRBJ2-1	TGTGCCAGCAGCTTGGGGGCTAGCGGGGCCTACAATGAGCAGTTCTTC	CASSLGASGAYNEQFF
NA	NA	TRBV5-1	TRBJ1-1	TGCGCCAGCAGCTTGACAGGGTGGAACACTGAAGCTTTCTTT	CASSLTGWNTEAFF